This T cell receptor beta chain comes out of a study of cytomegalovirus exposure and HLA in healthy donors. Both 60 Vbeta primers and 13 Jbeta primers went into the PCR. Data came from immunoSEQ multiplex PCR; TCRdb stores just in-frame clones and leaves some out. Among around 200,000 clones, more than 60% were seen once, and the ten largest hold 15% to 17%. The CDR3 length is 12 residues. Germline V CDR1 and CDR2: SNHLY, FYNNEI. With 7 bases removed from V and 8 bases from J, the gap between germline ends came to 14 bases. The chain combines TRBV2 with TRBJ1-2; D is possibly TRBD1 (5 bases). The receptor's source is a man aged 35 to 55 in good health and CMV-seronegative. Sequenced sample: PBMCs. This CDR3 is CASKVGGDGYTF. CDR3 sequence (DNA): TGTGCCAGCAAAGTGGGGGGGGACGGCTACACCTTC.